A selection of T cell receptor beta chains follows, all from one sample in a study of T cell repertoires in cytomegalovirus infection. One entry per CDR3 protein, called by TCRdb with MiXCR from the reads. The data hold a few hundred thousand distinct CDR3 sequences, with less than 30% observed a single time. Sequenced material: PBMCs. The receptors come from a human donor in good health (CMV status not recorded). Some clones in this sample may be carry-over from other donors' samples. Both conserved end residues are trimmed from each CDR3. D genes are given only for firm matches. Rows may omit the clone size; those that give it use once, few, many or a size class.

ASSLLGLAGINEQF | few | TRBV4-1 | TRBD2 | 14
ASSSQLGGAWETQY | NA | TRBV11-2 | TRBD1 | 14
ASSLMRSTDTQY | NA | TRBV7-2 | NA | 12
ASSLDATRETQY | NA | TRBV12-3/TRBV12-4 | NA | 12
ASGRGTVNEQF | few | TRBV7-2 | NA | 11
ASSFGGGESYNEQF | few | TRBV7-3 | NA | 14
ATSSDRGSTEAF | few | TRBV15 | TRBD1 | 12
ASSRSGSPGEQF | NA | TRBV7-2 | TRBD2 | 12
ASSLGSQGKVQETQY | once | TRBV7-9 | NA | 15
ASSLAGQFSPLH | many | TRBV7-2 | NA | 12
ASSLSSRHGNTGELF | many | TRBV7-2 | NA | 15
SATPAPLH | NA | TRBV20-1 | NA | 8
ASSSSTGRFDTGELF | NA | TRBV27 | TRBD1 | 15
ATSDPRRRADTQY | NA | TRBV24-1 | NA | 13